The clone carrying this TCR beta chain was picked up many times. The antigen is undetermined. Per the germline V gene, CDR1 is SGHRS and CDR2 is YFSETQ. V shed 5 bases and J shed 5 bases, with 8 bases lying between them. The CDR3 runs to 12 residues. TCRdb passed the RT-PCR reads through MiXCR, listing each CDR3 protein once. Of more than 150,000 distinct CDR3 sequences detected, about 9.3% appear once; the ten largest clones hold 11%. The data originate from a study of response to subunit inactivated influenza vaccine. Study results and limitations: The study's authors posited that every seasonal influenza vaccination enlists few new T cells.

The specimen was non-naive T cells sorted from PBMCs, collected on the day of vaccination. The TCR sequence derives from a man aged 50-59 years who received an inactivated influenza vaccine. The V and J genes are TRBV5-1 and TRBJ2-1; D is uncertain. The CDR3 spells CASRGPDNEQFF. CDR3 DNA: TGCGCCAGCAGGGGCCCTGACAATGAGCAGTTCTTC.